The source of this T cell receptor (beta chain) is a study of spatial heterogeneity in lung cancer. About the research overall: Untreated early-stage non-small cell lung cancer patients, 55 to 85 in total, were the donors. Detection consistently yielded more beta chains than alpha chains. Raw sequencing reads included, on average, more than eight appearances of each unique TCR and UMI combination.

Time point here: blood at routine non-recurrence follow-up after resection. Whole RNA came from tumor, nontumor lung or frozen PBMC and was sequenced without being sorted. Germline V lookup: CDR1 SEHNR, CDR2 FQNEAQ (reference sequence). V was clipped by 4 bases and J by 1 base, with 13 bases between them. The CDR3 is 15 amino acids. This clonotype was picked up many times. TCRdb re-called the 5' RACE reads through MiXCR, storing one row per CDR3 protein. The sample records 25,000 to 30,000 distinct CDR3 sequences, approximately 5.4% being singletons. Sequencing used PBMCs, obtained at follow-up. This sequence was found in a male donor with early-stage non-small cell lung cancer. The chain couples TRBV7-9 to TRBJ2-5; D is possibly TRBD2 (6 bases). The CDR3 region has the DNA TGTGCCAGCAGCTCATTCAGGGACTTCCAAGAGACCCAGTACTTC. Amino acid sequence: CASSSFRDFQETQYF.